Each of the 10 T cell receptor beta chains below was sequenced from the same sample in a study of OX40 agonist ivuxolimab in advanced cancers. Sequencing used immunoSEQ multiplex PCR; TCRdb keeps in-frame clones, though not all of them. The table records 150,000 to 190,000 clones, around 94% of them present only once. The sample consisted of CD4+ or CD8+ T cells sorted from blood, taken in a trial of the OX40 agonist ivuxolimab. The receptor set was obtained from an adult with an advanced solid tumor such as melanoma, head and neck, liver or kidney cancer.

V is TRBV14 and J is TRBJ2-7, with TRBD1 as a possible D gene (6 bases). Germline V gene sequence: CDR1 SGHDN, CDR2 FVKESK. The CDR3 is 14 amino acids. Trimming pared 1 base from V and 4 bases from J, leaving 11 bases between. This CDR3 reads CASSQAYRVYEQYF. In DNA, the CDR3 is TGTGCCAGCAGCCAAGCTTACAGGGTTTACGAGCAGTACTTC.

The rearrangement links TRBV25-1 to TRBJ1-2, with D hard to call. Germline V gene data show CDR1 as MGHDK and CDR2 as SYGVNS. CDR3 size: 12 residues. V lost 2 bases, J lost 4 bases, and 5 bases lay in between. The CDR3 DNA reads TGTGCCAGCAGTGAAACCCCCTATGGCTACACCTTC. It codes for CASSETPYGYTF.

The chain employs TRBV7-3 and TRBJ2-1; possibly TRBD1 or TRBD2 for D (6 bases each). The CDR3 spans 14 residues. V gave up 3 bases and J gave up 4 bases, with 10 bases separating them. CDR1 and CDR2 from the germline V gene are SGHTA and FQGTGA. The CDR3 coding sequence is TGTGCCAGCAGCTTTTCGGGGGCATACAATGAGCAGTTCTTC. This gives the protein CASSFSGAYNEQFF.

The chain links TRBV28 to TRBJ2-7; tentative D call: TRBD2 (6 bases). The CDR3 totals 14 residues. Trimming shortened V by 3 bases and J by 4 bases, and 13 bases separated the two germline ends. In germline, CDR1 is MDHEN, CDR2 SYDVKM. DNA of the CDR3: TGTGCCAGCAGTTTGGAGGGGCTTGTATACGAGCAGTACTTC. This encodes CASSLEGLVYEQYF.

This clone was picked up one time. This rearrangement joins TRBV6-5 to TRBJ2-1; TRBD2 matches at 7 bases. Germline trimming cut 4 bases from V and 8 bases from J; bases unmatched to any gene: 8. Germline V lookup: CDR1 MNHEY, CDR2 SVGAGI. The CDR3 length is 14 residues. DNA of the CDR3: TGTGCCAGCAGTTTGAAGGGCCGGGGGGATGAGCAGTTCTTC. Translated, it gives CASSLKGRGDEQFF.

The rearrangement links TRBV7-2 to TRBJ1-1; no clear D. This CDR3 is built from 14 residues. Germline assignment: CDR1 SGHTA and CDR2 FQGNSA. V was cut by 1 base and J by 1 base, with 7 bases left in between. CDR3 sequence (DNA): TGTGCCAGCAGCTTAGTTGCGTGGAACACTGAAGCTTTCTTT. It codes for CASSLVAWNTEAFF.

This chain links TRBV6-6 with TRBJ1-2; D possibly corresponds to TRBD1 (5 bases). The germline V gene has CDR1 MNHNY and CDR2 SVGAGI (reference sequence). The CDR3 is 12 residues long. Between the trimmed V and J ends, which lost 5 bases and 8 bases, there was a span of 12 bases. The CDR3 region is CASSGRVVGYTF. As DNA, the CDR3 is TGTGCCAGCAGTGGCAGGGTGGTAGGCTACACCTTC.

The rearrangement joins TRBV20-1 to TRBJ2-7; the D is unclear. The CDR3 spans 10 residues. Between the trimmed V and J ends, which lost 6 bases and 7 bases, there was a span of 10 bases. Germline-derived CDR1 and CDR2 are DFQATT and SNEGSKA (reference sequence). The CDR3 spells CSARSREQYF. The CDR3 DNA reads TGCAGTGCCCGATCCCGGGAGCAGTACTTC.

This CDR3 is CASSQDVSLTISRWELFF. The DNA for the CDR3 is TGCGCCAGCAGCCAAGACGTCTCGCTAACCATTAGTCGTTGGGAGCTGTTTTTT. V is TRBV4-3 and J is TRBJ2-2; D ambiguous. V was clipped by 0 bases and J by 9 bases, with 23 bases between them. Germline V CDR1 and CDR2: LGHNA, YSLEER. The CDR3 contains 18 residues.

J is TRBJ2-6 and V is TRBV2, with 8 bases matching TRBD1. V shed 7 bases and J 3 bases; nucleotides not matched to a gene: 5. Germline CDR1 is SNHLY and CDR2 is FYNNEI. This CDR3 has 15 residues. In DNA form, the CDR3 reads TGTGCCAGCACCCAGGGGGCCGGTGGGGCCAACGTCCTGACTTTC. It yields the protein CASTQGAGGANVLTF. The whole variable domain, remainder taken from reference TRBV2 and TRBJ2-6, is EPEVTQTPSHQVTQMGQEVILRCVPISNHLYFYWYRQILGQKVEFLVSFYNNEISEKSEIFDDQFSVERPDGSNFTLKIRSTKLEDSAMYFCASTQGAGGANVLTFGAGSRLTVL.